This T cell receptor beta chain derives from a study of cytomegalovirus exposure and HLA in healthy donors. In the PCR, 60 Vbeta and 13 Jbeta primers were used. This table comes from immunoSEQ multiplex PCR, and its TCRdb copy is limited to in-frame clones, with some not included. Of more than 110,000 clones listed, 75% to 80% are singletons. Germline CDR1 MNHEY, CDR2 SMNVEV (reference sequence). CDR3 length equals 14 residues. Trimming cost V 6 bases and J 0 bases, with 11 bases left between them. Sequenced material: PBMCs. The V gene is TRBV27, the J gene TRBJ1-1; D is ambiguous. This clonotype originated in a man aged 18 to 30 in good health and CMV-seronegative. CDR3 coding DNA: TGTGCCAGCAGGTCCCCCGCGGTGAACACTGAAGCTTTCTTT. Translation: CASRSPAVNTEAFF.